Detailed here is one T cell receptor beta chain. No antigen is known for it. One end of the junction varies from germline; a read error may be responsible. Taken from cysteine to phenylalanine, the CDR3 has 14 residues. Only CDR3 DNA is held: 42 bases, read in frame from base 1. CDR1 and CDR2 are drawn from the germline V gene: SGHAT, FQNNGV. This entry is derived from a study of OX40 agonist ivuxolimab in advanced cancers. Context from the whole study: The costimulatory receptor OX40 (CD134) was targeted by ivuxolimab, a fully human IgG2 agonistic monoclonal antibody. The paper covers the monotherapy dose-escalation part of the phase I ivuxolimab trial, which included N ≈ 54 patients. In the dose-escalation cohort, approximately 80% of patients were male, and the mean age was 60 years with a range of 23 to 79. Partial responses occurred in three dose-escalation patients: two with cutaneous melanoma and one with hepatocellular carcinoma. Among the approximately 50 dose-escalation patients, around 20 had hepatocellular carcinoma, roughly 15 melanoma, 9 renal cell carcinoma and 9 head and neck cancer. Intravenous ivuxolimab was administered to patients every 2 weeks at six dose levels: 0.01, 0.1, 0.3, 1.5, 3 and 10 mg/kg. Prior anti-PD-1, anti-PD-L1 or anti-CTLA-4 therapy was permitted, and checkpoint inhibitors had been received by about two fifths of dose-escalation patients. Peripheral TCRbeta sequencing was intended to test whether TCR sequence diversity was altered and clonal T-cell expansion was caused by ivuxolimab.

Genomic DNA was extracted from sorted cells for sequencing of the TCRbeta CDR3 region. TCRbeta CDR3 regions were sequenced using the immunoSEQ Assay. This is the immuneACCESS table as TCRdb keeps it, with only in-frame sequences that have V and J called. A part of the clones is gone; compared with another copy, unresolved V genes explain less than half, and the rest is unexplained. The table for this sample lists 60,000 or so clones; 86% of them were counted only once. The top ten clonotypes cover roughly 0.99% of the sample. On the study overall, not on this receptor specifically: In partial responders in the 0.1-3.0 mg/kg groups, normalized peripheral clonal expansion was found to be among the lowest, especially among CD8+ T cells. After ivuxolimab, more expanded clones were found on average in CD8+ T cells than in CD4+ T cells. At doses of 0.1 to 3.0 mg/kg, clonal expansion of both CD4+ and CD8+ T cells in blood was seen between baseline and week 6. Low levels of normalized T-cell clonal expansion were also shown by some nonresponding patients. Antigen specificity was not determined for the clonally expanded peripheral T cells.

Patients with a history of autoimmune disease or receiving systemic immunosuppression were excluded from the trial. Peripheral blood for TCR sequencing was collected from all dose cohorts at baseline, on cycle 4 day 1, and on cycle 7 day 1. The samples were taken from a phase I, first-in-human, multicenter, open-label dose-escalation trial of ivuxolimab. Adults with locally advanced or metastatic melanoma, renal cell carcinoma, hepatocellular carcinoma or head and neck squamous cell carcinoma were enrolled in the trial. Before TCR sequencing, CD4+ T cells and CD8+ T cells from peripheral blood were sorted into separate populations.

Rearrangement joined TRBV11-2 to TRBJ2-1; no D segment can be confidently identified. This sequence was found in an adult with an advanced solid tumor such as melanoma, head and neck, liver or kidney cancer. The sample in question was CD4+ or CD8+ T cells sorted from blood, obtained in a trial of the OX40 agonist ivuxolimab. The DNA reads as follows: TGTGCCAGCAGCATAGATCCCGGTCCCAATGAGCAGTTCTTC. Its coded protein is CASSIDPGPNEQFF. The CDR3, completed at both ends by the reference TRBV11-2 and TRBJ2-1 genes, gives the full variable domain EAGVAQSPRYKIIEKRQSVAFWCNPISGHATLYWYQQILGQGPKLLIQFQNNGVVDDSQLPKDRFSAERLKGVDSTLKIQPAKLEDSAVYLCASSIDPGPNEQFFGPGTRLTVL.